This T cell receptor beta chain was documented in a study of blood T cell repertoires in COVID-19. Study-level information: PBMCs, B-cell-depleted T cells, or T cells were the source of the cDNA or gDNA that made up the material.

The protocol was immunoSEQ multiplex PCR, while the TCRdb copy is restricted to in-frame clones and leaves out a portion. The sample consists of some 400,000 clones, about four fifths of them appearing once. The CDR3 spans 11 residues. V dropped 7 bases and J dropped 10; count of bases not matched to a gene: 6. Germline CDR1 is GTSNPN and CDR2 is SVGIG (reference sequence). Specimen: peripheral blood. This chain uses TRBV30 with TRBJ2-1, with TRBD2 matching 8 bases. The source is a human donor with acute or convalescent COVID-19. The donor label of this sample is uncertain. CDR3 protein: CASGSGVEQFF. The CDR3 DNA follows: TGTGCCTCAGGTAGCGGGGTAGAGCAGTTCTTC.